This entry lists 20 T cell receptor beta chains sequenced from one sample in a study of CD8+ T cells in alopecia areata. As to treatment: oral pan-JAK inhibitor, 5-10 mg twice daily. Extraction and reverse transcription of RNA yielded cDNA as the sequencing template. The assay was immunoSEQ multiplex PCR, and TCRdb's table has in-frame clones only and misses some. The table has some 200,000 clones, 45% to 65% seen once; the top ten hold about 3.5%. Here the sequenced sample was CD4+ T cells sorted from blood, taken at week 4, from a patient treated with tofacitinib. These receptors all come from a human donor with alopecia areata.

DNA of the CDR3: TGTGCCTGGAGTGATACAGGGAGCAGGGGCTACACCTTC. It yields the protein CAWSDTGSRGYTF. The genes are TRBV30 and TRBJ1-2; weak D call: TRBD1 (6 bases). This CDR3 comprises 13 residues. V lost 1 base and J 8 bases, leaving 14 bases between the germline ends. Germline CDR1 GTSNPN, CDR2 SVGIG (reference sequence).

This clone was observed a few times. Here the CDR3 reads CASRRRRGIYGYTF. In DNA form, the CDR3 reads TGTGCCAGCAGAAGACGGAGGGGAATCTATGGCTACACCTTC. V gene TRBV6-5 combines with J gene TRBJ1-2, with D maybe TRBD1 (5 bases). The CDR3 sequence is 14 residues long. The V end lost 6 bases, the J end lost 4 bases, and 15 bases lay between the germline ends. Germline V gene data show CDR1 as MNHEY and CDR2 as SVGAGI.

Only one count was recorded for this clone. This chain connects TRBV25-1 to TRBJ1-2, with no clear D. The V gene lost 3 bases and the J gene lost 2 bases, with 7 bases spanning the gap. The germline V gene encodes CDR1 MGHDK and CDR2 SYGVNS. This CDR3 comprises 13 residues. In DNA, the CDR3 is TGTGCCAGCAGTGACAGCGGGAACTATGGCTACACCTTC. It yields the protein CASSDSGNYGYTF.

The gene calls are TRBV7-2 and TRBJ2-7, with D tentatively TRBD1 (6 bases). Germline CDR1 is SGHTA and CDR2 is FQGNSA. Between the trimmed V and J ends, which lost 4 bases and 5 bases, there was a span of 12 bases. The CDR3 is 13 amino acids. This chain's CDR3 is CASSSGTIDEQYF. The CDR3, as DNA: TGTGCCAGCAGCTCCGGGACAATCGACGAGCAGTACTTC.

The chain employs TRBV5-6 and TRBJ2-3; possibly TRBD1 for D (6 bases). The CDR3 has 14 residues. Per the germline V gene, CDR1 is SGHDT and CDR2 is YYEEEE. V was pared by 2 bases and J by 1 base, with 8 bases between. This CDR3 is CASSLRQGTDTQYF. Written as DNA, the CDR3 is TGTGCCAGCAGCTTAAGACAGGGCACAGATACGCAGTATTTT.

This sequence joins TRBV30 and TRBJ1-5, with 10 positions matching TRBD1. J gave up 4 bases and V 2 bases, and 11 bases lay outside the gene matches. This CDR3 contains 17 residues. The germline CDR1 and CDR2 sequences are GTSNPN and SVGIG (reference sequence). The CDR3 region is CAWSPPSWTGGNQPQHF. CDR3 in DNA: TGTGCCTGGAGTCCCCCCAGTTGGACAGGGGGTAATCAGCCCCAGCATTTT.

This sequence joins TRBV27 and TRBJ1-2; 8 positions match TRBD1. Germline CDR1 reads MNHEY; CDR2 reads SMNVEV (reference sequence). Trimming removed 4 bases from V and 8 bases from J; junction bases left unmatched: 3. CDR3 length: 12 amino acids. The CDR3 loop is CASSSGGGGYTF. CDR3 nucleotides: TGTGCCAGCAGTTCAGGGGGCGGGGGCTACACCTTC.

This sequence joins TRBV30 and TRBJ1-3; D might be TRBD1 (5 bases). The germline V and J ends were trimmed by 4 bases and 0 bases, with 7 bases remaining between them. The CDR3 length is 13 residues. Germline V CDR1 and CDR2: GTSNPN, SVGIG (reference sequence). The CDR3 bases are TGTGCCTGGACGGGACTCTCTGGAAACACCATATATTTT. Protein sequence: CAWTGLSGNTIYF.

CDR3: CSVERQMNTEAFF. CDR3 nucleotide sequence: TGCAGCGTTGAGCGGCAGATGAACACTGAAGCTTTCTTT. The chain has TRBV29-1 and TRBJ1-1; D call uncertain. CDR3 length equals 13 residues. The V and J ends lost 3 bases and 0 bases respectively, with 8 bases between them. Germline CDR1 is SQVTM and CDR2 is ANQGSEA.

This clone was detected only a few times. The chain uses TRBV23-1 and TRBJ2-6, with D possibly TRBD1 on 5 matching bases. TRBV23-1 is reported as an ORF; its role is uncertain. This CDR3 contains 16 residues. V lost 0 bases and J lost 2, with 8 bases in between. CDR3 protein: CASSQSGPPGANVLTF. DNA of the CDR3: TGCGCCAGCAGTCAATCGGGGCCGCCTGGGGCCAACGTCCTGACTTTC.

This chain links TRBV9 with TRBJ1-6; D call uncertain. This CDR3 has 14 residues. Trimming took 3 bases from V and 7 from J, leaving 11 bases between them. Germline CDR1 reads SGDLS; CDR2 reads YYNGEE. The CDR3 sequence is CASSEAADNSPLHF. The CDR3, as DNA: TGTGCCAGCAGCGAGGCCGCCGACAATTCACCCCTCCACTTT.

This clone appeared a few times. CDR3: CASSPPGQGSGQPQHF. For the CDR3, the DNA is TGTGCCAGCAGTCCCCCGGGACAGGGATCGGGTCAGCCCCAGCATTTT. The chain combines TRBV28 with TRBJ1-5; TRBD1 aligns across 9 bases. V gave up 5 bases and J gave up 6 bases; unmatched junction bases: 11. Germline CDR1 MDHEN, CDR2 SYDVKM. The CDR3 totals 16 residues.

The gene calls are TRBV7-2 and TRBJ2-5, with 9 positions matching TRBD2. The CDR3 extends over 15 amino acids. Germline assignment: CDR1 SGHTA and CDR2 FQGNSA. V shed 5 bases and J 1 base; nucleotides not matched to a gene: 5. CDR3 amino acids: CASSALAGPQETQYF. CDR3 nucleotide sequence: TGTGCCAGCAGCGCCCTAGCGGGACCCCAAGAGACCCAGTACTTC.

V is TRBV5-6 and J is TRBJ2-5; 9 nucleotides align to TRBD1. Germline V gene sequence: CDR1 SGHDT, CDR2 YYEEEE. The length of the CDR3 is 17 residues. J lost 2 bases, V lost 0 bases, and 8 bases had no gene match. In DNA form, the CDR3 reads TGTGCCAGCAGCTTGGGGGGACCAGGACAGGGGCAAGAGACCCAGTACTTC. Amino acid sequence: CASSLGGPGQGQETQYF.

A word on this clone: The sample holds other DNA sequences that translate to the same CDR3. V is TRBV29-1 and J is TRBJ1-2; tentative D call: TRBD1 (6 bases). The CDR3 has 12 residues. Looked up from germline, CDR1 is SQVTM and CDR2 is ANQGSEA. The V gene lost 6 bases and the J gene lost 0 bases, with 8 bases spanning the gap. CDR3 in DNA: TGCAGCGTAGCAGGGGCTAACTATGGCTACACCTTC. Protein: CSVAGANYGYTF.

The rearrangement joins TRBV30 to TRBJ1-1; no firm D call. Germline CDR1 GTSNPN, CDR2 SVGIG (reference sequence). Trimming took off 2 bases at V and 2 bases at J, with 6 bases between the two ends. The CDR3 has 12 amino acids. In DNA, the CDR3 is TGTGCCTGGAGTCCCAGAAACACTGAAGCTTTCTTT. Its translation: CAWSPRNTEAFF.

This rearrangement joins TRBV29-1 to TRBJ1-1, with D unclear. V was cut by 7 bases and J by 3 bases, with 9 bases left in between. In germline, CDR1 is SQVTM, CDR2 ANQGSEA. The length of the CDR3 is 11 residues. DNA for the CDR3: TGCAGCGCCGGGAAGGACACTGAAGCTTTCTTT. It yields the protein CSAGKDTEAFF.

CDR3 amino acids: CASSSRGNEQFF. The CDR3 region has the DNA TGTGCCAGCAGCTCCCGAGGGAATGAGCAGTTCTTC. The chain uses TRBV7-2 and TRBJ2-1; possibly TRBD2 for D (5 bases). This CDR3 spans 12 amino acids. Germline V lookup: CDR1 SGHTA, CDR2 FQGNSA. V was clipped by 4 bases and J by 7 bases, with 8 bases between them.

This rearrangement joins TRBV5-1 to TRBJ1-1; TRBD1 agrees at 7 bases. The CDR3 extends over 14 amino acids. Germline-derived CDR1 and CDR2 are SGHRS and YFSETQ. V lost 7 bases, J lost 2 bases, and 8 bases stayed unmatched. In nucleotides, the CDR3 is TGCGCCAGCTATATCGACAGGGCCAACACTGAAGCTTTCTTT. Translation gives CASYIDRANTEAFF.

The chain joins TRBV5-1 to TRBJ2-7; the match to TRBD1 covers 7 bases. Losses at the gene ends were 7 bases for V and 4 bases for J; bases not matched to a gene: 8. Germline loops: CDR1 SGHRS, CDR2 YFSETQ. CDR3 size: 13 residues. The CDR3 here is CASGTGQLYEQYF. The CDR3 region has the DNA TGCGCCAGCGGGACGGGACAGCTTTACGAGCAGTACTTC.